Presented here are 21 T cell receptor beta chains from one specimen sequenced in a study of blood T cell repertoires in COVID-19. This table comes from immunoSEQ multiplex PCR, and its TCRdb copy is limited to in-frame clones, with some not included. The repertoire holds about 140,000 clones, about three quarters seen once, with 2.5% to 3% in the top ten. The sequencing sample was made of PBMCs or T cells enriched from blood (not recorded which). The receptors here all came from a woman in her fifties or sixties who had recovered from COVID-19.

This clone appeared a few times. The chain recombines TRBV18 with TRBJ1-6; 12 bases fit TRBD1. The CDR3 sequence is 18 residues long. Losses at the gene ends were 6 bases for V and 7 bases for J; bases not matched to a gene: 13. Per the germline V gene, CDR1 is KGHSH and CDR2 is LQKENI. The CDR3: CASSLSGTGGPGNSPLHF. DNA for the CDR3: TGTGCCAGCTCGCTATCCGGGACAGGGGGCCCGGGGAATTCACCCCTCCACTTT.

The rearrangement links TRBV19 to TRBJ1-1; maybe TRBD1 (5 bases). V was cut by 2 bases and J by 3 bases, with 13 bases left in between. There are 15 residues in the CDR3. The V gene's germline CDR1 is LNHDA and CDR2 SQIVND (reference sequence). The CDR3 reads CASSITGGGYTEAFF. Written as DNA, the CDR3 is TGTGCCAGTAGTATAACCGGCGGGGGATACACTGAAGCTTTCTTT.

The rearrangement links TRBV7-8 to TRBJ1-3, with D maybe TRBD1 (5 bases). The V gene's germline CDR1 is SGHVS and CDR2 FQNEAQ. The germline V and J ends were trimmed by 1 base and 4 bases, with 11 bases remaining between them. This CDR3 region has 15 residues. The CDR3 DNA reads as TGTGCCAGCAGCTTAGTGGGGGGGAGAGGAAACACCATATATTTT. Translating it yields CASSLVGGRGNTIYF.

The J gene is TRBJ2-2, the V gene TRBV19; 9 bases are a match to TRBD1. Germline V CDR1 and CDR2: LNHDA, SQIVND (reference sequence). J gave up 6 bases and V 5 bases, and 7 bases lay outside the gene matches. This CDR3 spans 15 amino acids. The CDR3 protein is CASSPRRQGAGELFF. As DNA, the CDR3 is TGTGCCAGTAGTCCGCGAAGACAGGGGGCCGGGGAGCTGTTTTTT. Full variable domain (outside the CDR3, taken from reference TRBV19 and TRBJ2-2): DGGITQSPKYLFRKEGQNVTLSCEQNLNHDAMYWYRQDPGQGLRLIYYSQIVNDFQKGDIAEGYSVSREKKESFPLTVTSAQKNPTAFYLCASSPRRQGAGELFFGEGSRLTVL.

The J gene is TRBJ1-6, the V gene TRBV10-3; 7 positions agree with TRBD1. The CDR3 contains 15 residues. With 4 bases clipped from V and 6 bases from J, the junction kept 6 bases outside the gene matches. The germline CDR1 and CDR2 sequences are ENHRY and SYGVKD. CDR3 region: CAISVGGQFNSPLHF. As DNA, the CDR3 is TGTGCCATCAGTGTTGGGGGACAGTTTAATTCACCCCTCCACTTT.

The rearrangement joins TRBV5-6 to TRBJ1-6, with TRBD1 matching 7 bases. Germline-derived CDR1 and CDR2 are SGHDT and YYEEEE. The CDR3 has 15 residues. V gave up 0 bases and J gave up 7 bases; unmatched junction bases: 4. The DNA for the CDR3 is TGTGCCAGCAGCTTGGGACAGGGAAGAAATTCACCCCTCCACTTT. It specifies CASSLGQGRNSPLHF.

The chain carries TRBV29-1 and TRBJ2-7; perhaps TRBD1 as D (6 bases). CDR3 length equals 12 residues. The ends were cut back, 6 bases at V and 2 bases at J, with 11 bases in the middle. CDR1 is SQVTM, CDR2 ANQGSEA, per germline. CDR3 region: CSVIRDTYEQYF. CDR3 nucleotide sequence: TGCAGCGTGATCAGGGACACCTACGAGCAGTACTTC.

The rearrangement uses TRBV11-3 and TRBJ1-1, with 9 bases aligning to TRBD1. J was trimmed by 2 bases and V by 3 bases; bases with no gene match: 4. From germline, CDR1 is SGHNT and CDR2 YENEEA. CDR3 length: 15 residues. As DNA, the CDR3 is TGTGCCAGCAGCTTCTTGACAGGGGGTAACACTGAAGCTTTCTTT. Protein: CASSFLTGGNTEAFF. The entire variable domain, with the rest obtained from reference TRBV11-3 and TRBJ1-1, is as follows: EAGVVQSPRYKIIEKKQPVAFWCNPISGHNTLYWYLQNLGQGPELLIRYENEEAVDDSQLPKDRFSAERLKGVDSTLKIQPAELGDSAVYLCASSFLTGGNTEAFFGQGTRLTVV.

V is TRBV5-4 and J is TRBJ1-2; D unclear. V lost 0 bases and J 3 bases, leaving 9 bases between the germline ends. Germline assignment: CDR1 SGHNT and CDR2 YYREEE (reference sequence). This CDR3 spans 14 amino acids. CDR3 residues: CASSLELGDYGYTF. CDR3 DNA: TGTGCCAGCAGCTTGGAACTGGGCGACTATGGCTACACCTTC.

J is TRBJ2-1 and V is TRBV19; TRBD1 is a possible D gene (5 bases). Trimming removed 2 bases from V and 2 bases from J, with 10 bases in between. CDR1 and CDR2 (germline): LNHDA, SQIVND (reference sequence). The CDR3 length is 15 residues. The CDR3 reads CASSIKGIPYNEQFF. CDR3 DNA: TGTGCCAGTAGTATAAAGGGGATCCCCTACAATGAGCAGTTCTTC. Variable domain in full (rest from reference TRBV19 and TRBJ2-1): DGGITQSPKYLFRKEGQNVTLSCEQNLNHDAMYWYRQDPGQGLRLIYYSQIVNDFQKGDIAEGYSVSREKKESFPLTVTSAQKNPTAFYLCASSIKGIPYNEQFFGPGTRLTVL.

This chain links TRBV10-3 with TRBJ2-2, with a tentative D call TRBD2 (5 bases). The CDR3 runs 16 residues. Germline values: CDR1 ENHRY, CDR2 SYGVKD. V was trimmed by 0 bases and J by 4 bases, leaving 12 bases between them. The CDR3: CAISESTRGSTGELFF. Here the CDR3 DNA reads TGTGCCATCAGTGAGTCGACGCGTGGGAGCACCGGGGAGCTGTTTTTT.

The rearrangement links TRBV13 to TRBJ1-1; 11 nucleotides match TRBD1. J gave up 11 bases and V 2 bases, and 7 bases lay outside the gene matches. Germline V gene lookup returns CDR1 PRHDT and CDR2 FYEKMQ (reference sequence). This CDR3 spans 14 amino acids. CDR3 DNA sequence: TGTGCCAGCAGCTTATGGACAGGGGGCGCTGGGGCTTTCTTT. As protein: CASSLWTGGAGAFF. The variable domain in full, with the rest retrieved from reference TRBV13 and TRBJ1-1, is AAGVIQSPRHLIKEKRETATLKCYPIPRHDTVYWYQQGPGQDPQFLISFYEKMQSDKGSIPDRFSAQQFSDYHSELNMSSLELGDSALYFCASSLWTGGAGAFFGQGTRLTVV.

This chain links TRBV19 with TRBJ1-5; 10 bases map to TRBD1. Unmatched junction bases numbered 13, after V lost 5 bases and J lost 6 bases. The CDR3 is made up of 17 amino acids. The germline V gene has CDR1 LNHDA and CDR2 SQIVND (reference sequence). The CDR3 DNA is TGTGCCAGTAGTCCACGGACAGGGGGTGAAGGGGGTCAGCCCCAGCATTTT. It codes for CASSPRTGGEGGQPQHF.

V gene TRBV4-2 combines with J gene TRBJ2-1; D is unresolved. The CDR3 totals 13 residues. The V gene's germline CDR1 is LGHNA and CDR2 YNFKEQ. V dropped 1 base and J dropped 5 bases, with 6 bases sitting between them. This CDR3 reads CASSQGHNNEQFF. The CDR3 DNA is TGTGCCAGCAGCCAAGGGCACAACAATGAGCAGTTCTTC.

This CDR3 is CASSIERGRGNSPLHF. The CDR3 DNA reads TGTGCCAGTAGTATTGAAAGGGGAAGGGGCAATTCACCCCTCCACTTT. V usage is TRBV19 and J usage is TRBJ1-6; D might be TRBD1 (5 bases). V lost 3 bases to trimming and J lost 7 bases, with 16 bases between them. The germline gives CDR1 LNHDA, CDR2 SQIVND (reference sequence). The CDR3 runs 16 residues.

This clone was observed a single time. The V gene is TRBV29-1, the J gene TRBJ1-2, with unresolved D. From germline, CDR1 is SQVTM and CDR2 ANQGSEA. The CDR3 length is 14 residues. Between the trimmed V and J ends, which lost 4 bases and 2 bases, there was a span of 14 bases. DNA of the CDR3: TGCAGCGTTGGCAACAGACCAGGAAACTATGGCTACACCTTC. Its protein product is CSVGNRPGNYGYTF.

This sequence joins TRBV2 and TRBJ1-5, with 8 nucleotides matching TRBD1. In germline, CDR1 is SNHLY, CDR2 FYNNEI. Unmatched junction bases numbered 7, after V lost 6 bases and J lost 0 bases. The CDR3 contains 16 residues. The CDR3: CASSPQGANSNQPQHF. Here the CDR3 DNA reads TGTGCCAGCAGCCCCCAGGGGGCTAATAGCAATCAGCCCCAGCATTTT.

V and J are TRBV27 and TRBJ2-1, with D tentatively TRBD2 (7 bases). Germline V CDR1 and CDR2: MNHEY, SMNVEV (reference sequence). V lost 2 bases and J 6 bases, leaving 17 bases between the germline ends. The CDR3 sequence is 16 residues long. CDR3 coding DNA: TGTGCCAGCAGTTTACTTTCGGGGGGCAAACGCAATGAGCAGTTCTTC. Its protein is CASSLLSGGKRNEQFF.

The V and J genes are TRBV27 and TRBJ1-4, with TRBD1 as a possible D gene (6 bases). From germline, CDR1 is MNHEY and CDR2 SMNVEV (reference sequence). The CDR3 has 14 amino acids. Trimming cost V 2 bases and J 5 bases, with 9 bases left between them. CDR3: CASSLHRENEKLFF. CDR3 nucleotides: TGTGCCAGCAGTTTACACAGGGAGAATGAAAAACTGTTTTTT.

The rearrangement uses TRBV7-3 and TRBJ2-3; a possible D gene is TRBD2 (5 bases). Per the germline V gene, CDR1 is SGHTA and CDR2 is FQGTGA. Deletions cut 2 bases from V and 4 bases from J, with 16 bases between. This CDR3 contains 16 residues. CDR3 residues: CASSLERNNRADTQYF. The CDR3 region has the DNA TGTGCCAGCAGCTTAGAGCGGAACAATCGGGCAGATACGCAGTATTTT. Filled out from reference TRBV7-3 and TRBJ2-3, the complete variable domain reads GAGVSQTPSNKVTEKGKYVELRCDPISGHTALYWYRQSLGQGPEFLIYFQGTGAADDSGLPNDRFFAVRPEGSVSTLKIQRTERGDSAVYLCASSLERNNRADTQYFGPGTRLTVL.

The chain employs TRBV7-9 and TRBJ1-2, with TRBD1 identical over 8 bases. After removal of 5 bases from V and 8 bases from J, the junction contained 10 bases not matched to a gene. This CDR3 comprises 14 residues. Germline V gene lookup returns CDR1 SEHNR and CDR2 FQNEAQ (reference sequence). CDR3: CASSQPGQVAGYTF. The CDR3, as DNA: TGTGCCAGCAGCCAACCGGGACAGGTAGCCGGCTACACCTTC.